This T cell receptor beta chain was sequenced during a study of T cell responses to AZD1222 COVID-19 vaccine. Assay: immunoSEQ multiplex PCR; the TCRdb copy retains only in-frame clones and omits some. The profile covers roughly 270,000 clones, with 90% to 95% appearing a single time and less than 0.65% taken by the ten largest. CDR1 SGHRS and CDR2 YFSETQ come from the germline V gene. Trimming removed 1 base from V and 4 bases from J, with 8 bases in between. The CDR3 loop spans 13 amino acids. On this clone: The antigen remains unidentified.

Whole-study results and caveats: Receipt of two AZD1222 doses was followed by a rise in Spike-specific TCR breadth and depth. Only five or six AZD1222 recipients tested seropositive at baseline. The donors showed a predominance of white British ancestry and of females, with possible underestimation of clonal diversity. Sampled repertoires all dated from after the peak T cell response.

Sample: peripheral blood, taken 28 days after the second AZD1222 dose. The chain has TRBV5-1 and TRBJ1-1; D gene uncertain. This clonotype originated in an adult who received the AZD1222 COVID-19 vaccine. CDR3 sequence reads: CASSLWKGTEAFF. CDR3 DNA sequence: TGCGCCAGCAGCTTGTGGAAAGGCACTGAAGCTTTCTTT. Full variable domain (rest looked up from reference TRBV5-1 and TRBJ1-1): KAGVTQTPRYLIKTRGQQVTLSCSPISGHRSVSWYQQTPGQGLQFLFEYFSETQRNKGNFPGRFSGRQFSNSRSEMNVSTLELGDSALYLCASSLWKGTEAFFGQGTRLTVV.